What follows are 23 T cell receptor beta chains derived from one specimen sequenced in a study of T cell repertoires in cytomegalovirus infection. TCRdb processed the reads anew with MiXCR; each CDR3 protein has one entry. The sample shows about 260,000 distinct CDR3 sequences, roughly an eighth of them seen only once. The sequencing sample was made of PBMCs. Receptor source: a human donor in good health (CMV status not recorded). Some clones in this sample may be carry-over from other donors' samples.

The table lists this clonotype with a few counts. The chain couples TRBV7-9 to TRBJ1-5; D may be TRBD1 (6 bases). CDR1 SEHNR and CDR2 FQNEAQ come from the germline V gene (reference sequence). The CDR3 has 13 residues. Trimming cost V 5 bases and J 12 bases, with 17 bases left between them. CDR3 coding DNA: TGTGCCAGCAGCCGAGAGTCAGGGGAGCGCCAGCATTTT. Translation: CASSRESGERQHF.

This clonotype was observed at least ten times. CDR3 amino acids: CASSFELAGGRETQYF. CDR3 nucleotides: TGTGCCAGCAGCTTTGAGCTTGCGGGAGGGCGTGAGACCCAGTACTTC. This chain links TRBV7-2 with TRBJ2-5, with 9 bases fitting TRBD2. Trimming at V came to 3 bases and at J to 5 bases, leaving 10 bases not matched to a gene. This CDR3 contains 16 residues. CDR1 is SGHTA and CDR2 is FQGNSA in the germline V gene.

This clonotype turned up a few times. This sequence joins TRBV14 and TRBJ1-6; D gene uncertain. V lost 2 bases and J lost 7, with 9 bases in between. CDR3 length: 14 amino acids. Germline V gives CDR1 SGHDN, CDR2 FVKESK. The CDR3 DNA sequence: TGTGCCAGCAGCCAAACGACACCAAATTCACCCCTCCACTTT. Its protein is CASSQTTPNSPLHF.

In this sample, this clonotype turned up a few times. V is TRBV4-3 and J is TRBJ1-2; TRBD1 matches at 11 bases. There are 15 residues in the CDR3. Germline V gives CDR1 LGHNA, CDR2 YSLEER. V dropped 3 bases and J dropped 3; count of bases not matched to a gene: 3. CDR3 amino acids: CASSQGQGGYYGYTF. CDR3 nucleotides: TGCGCCAGCAGCCAGGGACAGGGGGGTTACTATGGCTACACCTTC.

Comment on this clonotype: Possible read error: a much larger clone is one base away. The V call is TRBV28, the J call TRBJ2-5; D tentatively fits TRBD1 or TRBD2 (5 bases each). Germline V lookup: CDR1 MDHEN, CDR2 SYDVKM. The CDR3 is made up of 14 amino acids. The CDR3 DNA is TGTGCCAGCAGTTTATTTGCCCGAGGGGAGACCCCGTACTTC. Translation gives CASSLFARGETPYF.

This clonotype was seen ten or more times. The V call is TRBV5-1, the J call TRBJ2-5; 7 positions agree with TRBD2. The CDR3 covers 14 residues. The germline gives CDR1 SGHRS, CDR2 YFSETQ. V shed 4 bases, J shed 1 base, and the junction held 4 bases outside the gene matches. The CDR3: CASSPLAAQETQYF. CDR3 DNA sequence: TGCGCCAGCAGCCCGCTAGCGGCCCAAGAGACCCAGTACTTC.

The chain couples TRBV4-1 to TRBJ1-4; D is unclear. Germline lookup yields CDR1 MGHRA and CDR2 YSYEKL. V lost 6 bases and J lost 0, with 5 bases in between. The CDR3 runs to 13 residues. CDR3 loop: CASRQSTNEKLFF. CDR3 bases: TGCGCCAGCAGGCAATCAACTAATGAAAAACTGTTTTTT.

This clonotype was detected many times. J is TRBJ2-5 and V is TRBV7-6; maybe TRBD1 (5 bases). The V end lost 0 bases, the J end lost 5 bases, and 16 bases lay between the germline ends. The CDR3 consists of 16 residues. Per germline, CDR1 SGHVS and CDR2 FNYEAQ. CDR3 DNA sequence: TGTGCCAGCAGCTTAGCGCTAAATGGGGCCGGGGAGACCCAGTACTTC. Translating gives CASSLALNGAGETQYF. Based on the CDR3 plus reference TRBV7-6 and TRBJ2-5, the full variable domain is GAGVSQSPRYKVTKRGQDVALRCDPISGHVSLYWYRQALGQGPEFLTYFNYEAQQDKSGLPNDRFSAERPEGSISTLTIQRTEQRDSAMYRCASSLALNGAGETQYFGPGTRLLVL.

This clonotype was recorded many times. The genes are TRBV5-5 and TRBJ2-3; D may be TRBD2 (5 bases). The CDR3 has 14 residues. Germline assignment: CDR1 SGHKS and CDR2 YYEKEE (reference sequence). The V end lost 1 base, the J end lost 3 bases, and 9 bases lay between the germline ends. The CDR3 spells CASSLSGHTDTQYF. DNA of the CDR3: TGTGCCAGCAGCTTGAGCGGCCATACAGATACGCAGTATTTT.

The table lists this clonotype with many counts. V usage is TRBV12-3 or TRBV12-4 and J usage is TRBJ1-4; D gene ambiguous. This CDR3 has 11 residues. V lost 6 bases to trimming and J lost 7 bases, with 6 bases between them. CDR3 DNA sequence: TGTGCCAGCAGCCTCACTGAAAAACTGTTTTTT. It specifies CASSLTEKLFF.

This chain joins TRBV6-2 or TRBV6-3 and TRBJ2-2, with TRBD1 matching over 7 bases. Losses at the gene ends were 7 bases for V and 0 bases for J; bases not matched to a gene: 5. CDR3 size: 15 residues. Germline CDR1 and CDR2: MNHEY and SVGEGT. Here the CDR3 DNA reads TGTGCCAGCAATCTTCAGGGGGCGAACACCGGGGAGCTGTTTTTT. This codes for CASNLQGANTGELFF.

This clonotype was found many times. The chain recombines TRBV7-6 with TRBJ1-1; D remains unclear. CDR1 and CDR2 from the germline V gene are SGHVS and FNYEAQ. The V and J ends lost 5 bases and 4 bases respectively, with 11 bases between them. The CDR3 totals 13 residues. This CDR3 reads CASSGGHSTEAFF. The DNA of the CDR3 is TGTGCCAGCAGCGGAGGCCACAGCACTGAAGCTTTCTTT. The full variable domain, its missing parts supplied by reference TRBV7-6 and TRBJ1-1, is GAGVSQSPRYKVTKRGQDVALRCDPISGHVSLYWYRQALGQGPEFLTYFNYEAQQDKSGLPNDRFSAERPEGSISTLTIQRTEQRDSAMYRCASSGGHSTEAFFGQGTRLTVV.

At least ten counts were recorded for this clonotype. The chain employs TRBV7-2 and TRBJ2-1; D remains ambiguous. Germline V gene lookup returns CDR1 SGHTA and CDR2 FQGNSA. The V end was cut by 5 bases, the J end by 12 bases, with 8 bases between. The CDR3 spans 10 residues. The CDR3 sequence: CASSGRGQFF. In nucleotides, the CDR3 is TGTGCCAGCAGCGGCCGAGGGCAGTTCTTC.

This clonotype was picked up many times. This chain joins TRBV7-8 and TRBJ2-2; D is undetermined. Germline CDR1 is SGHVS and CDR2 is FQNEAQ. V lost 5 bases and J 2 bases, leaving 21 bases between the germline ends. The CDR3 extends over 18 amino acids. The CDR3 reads CASSSRLIRTSNTGELFF. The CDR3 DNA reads TGTGCCAGCAGCAGTCGCTTGATTCGAACTTCCAACACCGGGGAGCTGTTTTTT.

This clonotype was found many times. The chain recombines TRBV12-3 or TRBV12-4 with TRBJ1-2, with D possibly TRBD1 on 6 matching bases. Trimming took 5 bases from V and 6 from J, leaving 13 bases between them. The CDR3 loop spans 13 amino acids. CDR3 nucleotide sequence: TGTGCCAGCAGTCCAGGGGAATTGCATGGCTACACCTTC. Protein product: CASSPGELHGYTF.

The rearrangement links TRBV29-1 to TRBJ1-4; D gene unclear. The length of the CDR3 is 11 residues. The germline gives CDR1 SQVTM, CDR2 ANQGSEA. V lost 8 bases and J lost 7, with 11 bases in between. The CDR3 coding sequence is TGCAGCACTTTCGGAGGTGAAAAACTGTTTTTT. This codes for CSTFGGEKLFF.

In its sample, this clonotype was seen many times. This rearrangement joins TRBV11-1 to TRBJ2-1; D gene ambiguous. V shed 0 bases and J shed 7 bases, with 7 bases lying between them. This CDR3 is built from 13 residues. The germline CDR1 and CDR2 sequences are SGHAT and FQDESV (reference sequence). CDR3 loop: CASSLARWNEQFF. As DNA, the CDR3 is TGTGCCAGCAGCTTAGCTAGATGGAATGAGCAGTTCTTC.

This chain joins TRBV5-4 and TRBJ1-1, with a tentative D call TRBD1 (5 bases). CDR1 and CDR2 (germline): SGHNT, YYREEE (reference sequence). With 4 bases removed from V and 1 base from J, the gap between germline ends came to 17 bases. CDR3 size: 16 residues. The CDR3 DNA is TGTGCCAGCAGCCCTCCCGGACAAGAAAAGAACACTGAAGCTTTCTTT. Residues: CASSPPGQEKNTEAFF. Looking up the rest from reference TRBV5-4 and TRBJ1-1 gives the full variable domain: ETGVTQSPTHLIKTRGQQVTLRCSSQSGHNTVSWYQQALGQGPQFIFQYYREEENGRGNFPPRFSGLQFPNYSSELNVNALELDDSALYLCASSPPGQEKNTEAFFGQGTRLTVV.

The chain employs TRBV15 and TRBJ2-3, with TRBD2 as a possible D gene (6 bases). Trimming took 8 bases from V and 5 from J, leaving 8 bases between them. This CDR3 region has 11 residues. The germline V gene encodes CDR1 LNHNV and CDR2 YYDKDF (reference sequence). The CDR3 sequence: CATRLGDTQYF. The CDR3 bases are TGTGCCACCCGACTAGGAGATACGCAGTATTTT.

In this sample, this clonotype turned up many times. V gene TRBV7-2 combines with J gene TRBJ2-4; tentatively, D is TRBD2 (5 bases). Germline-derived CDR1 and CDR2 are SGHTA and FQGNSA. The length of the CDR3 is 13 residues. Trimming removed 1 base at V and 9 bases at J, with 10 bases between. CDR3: CASSLGGSVIQYF. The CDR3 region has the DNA TGTGCCAGCAGCTTAGGAGGGTCGGTCATTCAGTACTTC.

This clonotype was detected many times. The DNA of the CDR3 is TGTGCCTGCGATCCCGCGGGAGGGCCAAGTGAGCAGTTCTTC. Amino acids: CACDPAGGPSEQFF. This sequence joins TRBV7-2 and TRBJ2-1; 9 positions agree with TRBD2. V shed 11 bases and J 9 bases; nucleotides not matched to a gene: 14. The CDR3 is 14 amino acids. Germline V CDR1 and CDR2: SGHTA, FQGNSA.

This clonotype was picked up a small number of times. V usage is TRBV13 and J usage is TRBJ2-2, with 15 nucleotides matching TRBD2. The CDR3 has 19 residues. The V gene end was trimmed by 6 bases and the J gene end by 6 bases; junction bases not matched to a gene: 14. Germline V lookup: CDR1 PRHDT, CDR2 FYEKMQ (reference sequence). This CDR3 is CASSPGLAGGRKSPGELFF. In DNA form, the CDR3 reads TGTGCCAGCAGTCCCGGACTAGCGGGGGGGCGGAAGTCTCCCGGGGAGCTGTTTTTT. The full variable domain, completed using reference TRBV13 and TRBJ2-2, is AAGVIQSPRHLIKEKRETATLKCYPIPRHDTVYWYQQGPGQDPQFLISFYEKMQSDKGSIPDRFSAQQFSDYHSELNMSSLELGDSALYFCASSPGLAGGRKSPGELFFGEGSRLTVL.

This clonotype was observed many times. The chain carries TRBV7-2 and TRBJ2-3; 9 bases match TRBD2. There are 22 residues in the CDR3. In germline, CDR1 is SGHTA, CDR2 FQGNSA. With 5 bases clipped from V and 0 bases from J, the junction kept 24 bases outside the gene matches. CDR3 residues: CASSRHRGVAGAPILSTDTQYF. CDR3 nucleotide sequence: TGTGCCAGCAGCAGGCACCGGGGGGTAGCGGGAGCGCCCATACTCAGCACAGATACGCAGTATTTT. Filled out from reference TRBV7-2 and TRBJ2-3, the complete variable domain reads GAGVSQSPSNKVTEKGKDVELRCDPISGHTALYWYRQSLGQGLEFLIYFQGNSAPDKSGLPSDRFSAERTGGSVSTLTIQRTQQEDSAVYLCASSRHRGVAGAPILSTDTQYFGPGTRLTVL.